One sample yielded the 17 T cell receptor beta chains listed below, sequenced in a study of T cell responses to AZD1222 COVID-19 vaccine. This table comes from immunoSEQ multiplex PCR, and its TCRdb copy is limited to in-frame clones, with some not included. The sample records more than 140,000 clones, roughly 90% being singletons. Sequenced here: peripheral blood, sampled on day 0 of AZD1222 vaccination. All receptors come from an adult in good health.

This chain joins TRBV29-1 and TRBJ2-5, with D maybe TRBD2 (5 bases). CDR3 length equals 12 residues. The V end was cut by 7 bases, the J end by 2 bases, with 11 bases between. CDR1 is SQVTM, CDR2 ANQGSEA, per germline. This CDR3 reads CSARSGQETQYF. CDR3 in DNA: TGCAGCGCTAGAAGCGGACAAGAGACCCAGTACTTC.

This rearrangement joins TRBV4-1 to TRBJ1-6; D perhaps matches TRBD1 (5 bases). The CDR3 consists of 16 residues. Germline CDR1 reads MGHRA; CDR2 reads YSYEKL. V gave up 5 bases and J gave up 7 bases, with 18 bases separating them. As DNA, the CDR3 is TGCGCCAGCAGCTCGGGGCGGGACTTTATGAATTCACCCCTCCACTTT. This encodes CASSSGRDFMNSPLHF.

The V and J genes are TRBV19 and TRBJ2-5; 8 nucleotides line up with TRBD2. There are 14 residues in the CDR3. The junction had 13 bases not matched to a gene; V was cut back by 6 bases and J by 10 bases. Germline V gives CDR1 LNHDA, CDR2 SQIVND (reference sequence). CDR3 bases: TGTGCCAGTAGCCCACGGGGGGGCCAGGGGATCCAGTACTTC. Its protein product is CASSPRGGQGIQYF. The full variable domain, in which reference TRBV19 and TRBJ2-5 provide the parts outside the CDR3, is DGGITQSPKYLFRKEGQNVTLSCEQNLNHDAMYWYRQDPGQGLRLIYYSQIVNDFQKGDIAEGYSVSREKKESFPLTVTSAQKNPTAFYLCASSPRGGQGIQYFGPGTRLLVL.

The CDR3 coding sequence is TGTGCCACCAGCAGAGAAGCGAGCGGGGGCACAGATACGCAGTATTTT. This sequence encodes CATSREASGGTDTQYF. The chain employs TRBV15 and TRBJ2-3, with TRBD2 identical over 7 bases. CDR3 size: 16 residues. V was clipped by 0 bases and J by 1 base; unmatched bases: 4. The germline V gene encodes CDR1 LNHNV and CDR2 YYDKDF (reference sequence).

The chain links TRBV19 to TRBJ1-2; a weak D match, TRBD1 (6 bases). Germline CDR1 reads LNHDA; CDR2 reads SQIVND (reference sequence). The V gene lost 7 bases and the J gene lost 4 bases, with 22 bases spanning the gap. There are 16 residues in the CDR3. CDR3 protein: CASTVGAYRIPYGYTF. CDR3 nucleotides: TGTGCCAGTACCGTGGGGGCTTACAGGATCCCCTATGGCTACACCTTC.

V is TRBV4-3 and J is TRBJ1-1; possibly TRBD1 for D (6 bases). Trimming cost V 5 bases and J 4 bases, with 17 bases left between them. This CDR3 has 15 amino acids. Germline CDR1 is LGHNA and CDR2 is YSLEER. The CDR3 region has the DNA TGCGCCAGCAGCATATCTCAGGGGAGCAGCACTGAAGCTTTCTTT. Its protein is CASSISQGSSTEAFF.

The V gene is TRBV28, the J gene TRBJ2-2; the D is unclear. CDR3 length: 13 residues. V lost 8 bases and J 4 bases, leaving 11 bases between the germline ends. Germline values: CDR1 MDHEN, CDR2 SYDVKM. The CDR3 sequence: CASEVLPTGELFF. The CDR3 nucleotides are TGTGCCAGCGAGGTCCTCCCCACCGGGGAGCTGTTTTTT. The full variable domain, completed using reference TRBV28 and TRBJ2-2, is DVKVTQSSRYLVKRTGEKVFLECVQDMDHENMFWYRQDPGLGLRLIYFSYDVKMKEKGDIPEGYSVSREKKERFSLILESASTNQTSMYLCASEVLPTGELFFGEGSRLTVL.

This clone was recorded only once. The V and J genes are TRBV5-1 and TRBJ2-7; D is possibly TRBD1 (6 bases). Germline-derived CDR1 and CDR2 are SGHRS and YFSETQ. V was cut by 0 bases and J by 1 base, with 11 bases left in between. This CDR3 contains 15 residues. The DNA of the CDR3 is TGCGCCAGCAGCTTGGAACAGGGCTTTTCCTACGAGCAGTACTTC. It translates to CASSLEQGFSYEQYF.

The V gene is TRBV24-1, the J gene TRBJ2-2; D is perhaps TRBD1 or TRBD2 (5 bases each). This CDR3 is built from 15 residues. CDR1 and CDR2 (germline): KGHDR, SFDVKD. Trimming removed 1 base at V and 7 bases at J, with 12 bases between. The CDR3 protein is CATSDLKGTGGELFF. The CDR3, as DNA: TGTGCCACCAGTGATTTAAAAGGGACCGGCGGGGAGCTGTTTTTT.

V usage is TRBV28 and J usage is TRBJ2-7, with D perhaps given as TRBD1 or TRBD2 (5 bases each). This CDR3 is built from 13 residues. Trimming removed 4 bases from V and 4 bases from J, with 11 bases in between. CDR1 MDHEN and CDR2 SYDVKM come from the germline V gene. The CDR3: CASSYPGPYEQYF. The DNA for the CDR3 is TGTGCCAGCAGTTATCCGGGACCTTACGAGCAGTACTTC.

The sample holds one count of this clone. The chain has TRBV14 and TRBJ2-1; D remains ambiguous. The germline gives CDR1 SGHDN, CDR2 FVKESK. The V end lost 4 bases, the J end lost 0 bases, and 22 bases lay between the germline ends. This CDR3 spans 19 amino acids. In nucleotides, the CDR3 is TGTGCCAGCAGCCCTGATATCCGGGCGAAAGATAACTCCTACAATGAGCAGTTCTTC. Protein product: CASSPDIRAKDNSYNEQFF.

The CDR3 here is CASSPWRGQFF. CDR3 nucleotides: TGTGCCAGCAGCCCCTGGCGGGGGCAGTTCTTC. The chain employs TRBV7-8 and TRBJ2-1; possible D gene TRBD2, 6 bases. V lost 5 bases and J 12 bases, leaving 11 bases between the germline ends. The germline V gene encodes CDR1 SGHVS and CDR2 FQNEAQ. This CDR3 spans 11 amino acids. Looking up the rest from reference TRBV7-8 and TRBJ2-1 gives the full variable domain: GAGVSQSPRYKVAKRGQDVALRCDPISGHVSLFWYQQALGQGPEFLTYFQNEAQLDKSGLPSDRFFAERPEGSVSTLKIQRTQQEDSAVYLCASSPWRGQFFGPGTRLTVL.

This clone appeared once. The chain employs TRBV28 and TRBJ1-5; no clear D gene. The CDR3 extends over 24 amino acids. CDR1 MDHEN and CDR2 SYDVKM come from the germline V gene. Trimming took off 3 bases at V and 0 bases at J, with 36 bases between the two ends. CDR3 nucleotides: TGTGCCAGCAGTTTTGCCCCTACCAACTATGAAGGACCGCGGGCCTTTTATAGCAATCAGCCCCAGCATTTT. Amino acid sequence: CASSFAPTNYEGPRAFYSNQPQHF.

The rearrangement joins TRBV2 to TRBJ1-5; D gene unclear. The CDR3 sequence is 15 residues long. Trimming left V 1 base short and J 1 base short, with 8 bases between. Per germline, CDR1 SNHLY and CDR2 FYNNEI. CDR3 residues: CASSEVGLSNQPQHF. As DNA, the CDR3 is TGTGCCAGCAGTGAAGTGGGATTAAGCAATCAGCCCCAGCATTTT.

The chain carries TRBV2 and TRBJ1-5; D is uncertain. V was clipped by 3 bases and J by 4 bases, with 10 bases between them. CDR3 length: 14 amino acids. Per germline, CDR1 SNHLY and CDR2 FYNNEI. The DNA of the CDR3 is TGTGCCAGCAGTGATTTTTTGATGAATCAGCCCCAGCATTTT. Translating gives CASSDFLMNQPQHF.

In DNA, the CDR3 is TGTGCCAGCTCGGGGGGACGGAACACTGAAGCTTTCTTT. Residues: CASSGGRNTEAFF. The V and J genes are TRBV18 and TRBJ1-1; TRBD1 might be the D (5 bases). This CDR3 is built from 13 residues. Germline lookup yields CDR1 KGHSH and CDR2 LQKENI. The germline V and J ends were trimmed by 6 bases and 1 base, with 9 bases remaining between them.

The chain is built from TRBV18 and TRBJ2-2; possible D gene TRBD1, 6 bases. Trimming shortened V by 4 bases and J by 5 bases, and 14 bases separated the two germline ends. CDR3 length: 15 residues. Germline assignment: CDR1 KGHSH and CDR2 LQKENI. CDR3 bases: TGTGCCAGCTCACTCCTACAGGGCTGGACCGGGGAGCTGTTTTTT. This translates into CASSLLQGWTGELFF.